This T cell receptor (beta chain) appears in the sequencing data of a study of response to subunit inactivated influenza vaccine. Notes on the study in general: Few additional T cells are recruited per seasonal influenza vaccination, authors suggested.

Per the germline V gene, CDR1 is LGHDT and CDR2 is YNNKEL (reference sequence). The CDR3 has 13 residues. The V gene lost 2 bases and the J gene lost 3 bases, with 8 bases spanning the gap. Using its own MiXCR run on the RT-PCR reads, TCRdb lists one record per CDR3 protein. The sample contains about 500,000 distinct CDR3 sequences, approximately 16% of which appear only once. Only a few counts were recorded for this clonotype. As yet, its antigen is unknown. The source is a man between 50 and 70 years old who received an inactivated influenza vaccine. This chain uses TRBV3-1 with TRBJ2-7; maybe TRBD1 (6 bases). This specimen was CD4+ T cells sorted from PBMCs, taken less than 30 months after vaccination. CDR3 sequence reads: CASSQTGIYEQYF. The CDR3 nucleotides read TGTGCCAGCAGCCAAACAGGGATCTACGAGCAGTACTTC.